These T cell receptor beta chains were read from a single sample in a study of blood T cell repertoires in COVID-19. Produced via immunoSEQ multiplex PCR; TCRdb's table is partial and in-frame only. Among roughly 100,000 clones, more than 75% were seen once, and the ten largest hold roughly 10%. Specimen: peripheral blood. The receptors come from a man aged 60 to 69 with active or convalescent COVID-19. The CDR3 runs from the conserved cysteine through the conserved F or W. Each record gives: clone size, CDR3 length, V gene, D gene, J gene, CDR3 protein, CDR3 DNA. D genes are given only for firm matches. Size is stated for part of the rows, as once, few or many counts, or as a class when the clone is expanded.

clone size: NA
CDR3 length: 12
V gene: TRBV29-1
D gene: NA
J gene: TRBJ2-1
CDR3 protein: CSGRDLWDEQFF
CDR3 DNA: TGCAGCGGCCGGGACTTGTGGGATGAGCAGTTCTTC

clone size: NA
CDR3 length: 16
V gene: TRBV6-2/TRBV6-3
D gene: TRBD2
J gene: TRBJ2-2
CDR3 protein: CASRPSGRANTGELFF
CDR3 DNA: TGTGCCAGCAGGCCTAGCGGGAGGGCGAACACCGGGGAGCTGTTTTTT

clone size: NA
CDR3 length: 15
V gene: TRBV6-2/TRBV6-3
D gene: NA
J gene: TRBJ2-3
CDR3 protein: CASSRVKGAANTQYF
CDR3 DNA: TGTGCCAGCAGTCGCGTGAAGGGAGCGGCGAATACGCAGTATTTT

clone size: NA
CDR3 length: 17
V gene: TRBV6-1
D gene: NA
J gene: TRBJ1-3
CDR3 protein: CASSGLSGQRTGNTIYF
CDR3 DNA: TGTGCCAGCAGTGGACTATCGGGACAACGAACTGGAAACACCATATATTTT

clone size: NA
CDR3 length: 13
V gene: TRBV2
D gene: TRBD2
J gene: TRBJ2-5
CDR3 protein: CASRRLAGETQYF
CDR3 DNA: TGTGCCAGCAGAAGACTAGCGGGGGAGACCCAGTACTTC

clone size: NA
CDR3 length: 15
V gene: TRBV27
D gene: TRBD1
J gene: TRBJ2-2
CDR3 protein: CASSLTGGWSGELFF
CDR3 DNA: TGTGCCAGCAGCTTGACAGGGGGCTGGAGCGGGGAGCTGTTTTTT

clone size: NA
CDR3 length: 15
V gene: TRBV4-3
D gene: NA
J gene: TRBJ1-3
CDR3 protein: CASSQGRGWGNTIYF
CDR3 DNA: TGCGCCAGCAGCCAAGGCAGGGGTTGGGGAAACACCATATATTTT

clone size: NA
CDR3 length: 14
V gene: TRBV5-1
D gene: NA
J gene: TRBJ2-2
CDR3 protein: CASSLGGNTGELFF
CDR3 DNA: TGCGCCAGCAGCTTGGGAGGGAACACCGGGGAGCTGTTTTTT

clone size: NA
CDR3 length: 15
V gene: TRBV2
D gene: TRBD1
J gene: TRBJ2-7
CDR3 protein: CASSEEGQGFYEQYF
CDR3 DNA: TGTGCCAGCAGTGAAGAAGGACAGGGGTTTTACGAGCAGTACTTC

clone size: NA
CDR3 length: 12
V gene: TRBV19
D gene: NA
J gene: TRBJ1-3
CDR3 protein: CASSSGVNTIYF
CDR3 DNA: TGTGCCAGTAGCAGCGGGGTGAACACCATATATTTT

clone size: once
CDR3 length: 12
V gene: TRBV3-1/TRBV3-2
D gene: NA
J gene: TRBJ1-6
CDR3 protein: CASSATLAPLHF
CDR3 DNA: TGTGCCAGCAGCGCGACTCTGGCACCCCTCCACTTT

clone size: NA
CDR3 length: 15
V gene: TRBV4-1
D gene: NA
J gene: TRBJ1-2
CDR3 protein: CASSQGIAENYGYTF
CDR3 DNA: TGCGCCAGCAGCCAAGGGATCGCGGAGAACTATGGCTACACCTTC

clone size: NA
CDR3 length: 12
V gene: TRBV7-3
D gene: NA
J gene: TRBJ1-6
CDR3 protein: CASSQPPAPLHF
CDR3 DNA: TGTGCCAGCAGTCAACCCCCGGCACCCCTCCACTTT

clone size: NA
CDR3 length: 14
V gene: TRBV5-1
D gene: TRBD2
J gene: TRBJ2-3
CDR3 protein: CASSFAGVPDTQYF
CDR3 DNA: TGCGCCAGCAGCTTTGCGGGAGTGCCAGATACGCAGTATTTT

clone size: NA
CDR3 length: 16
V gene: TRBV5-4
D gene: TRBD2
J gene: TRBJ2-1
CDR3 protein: CASSLDSREAYNEQFF
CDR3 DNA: TGTGCCAGCAGCTTGGACTCGCGGGAGGCCTACAATGAGCAGTTCTTC

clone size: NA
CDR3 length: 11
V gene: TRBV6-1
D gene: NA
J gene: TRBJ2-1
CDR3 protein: CASSEVGTQFF
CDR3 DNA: TGTGCCAGCAGTGAAGTTGGGACACAGTTCTTC

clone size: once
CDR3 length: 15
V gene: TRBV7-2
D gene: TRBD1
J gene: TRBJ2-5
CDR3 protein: CASSPGQGRQETQYF
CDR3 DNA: TGTGCCAGCAGCCCCGGACAGGGGAGGCAAGAGACCCAGTACTTC

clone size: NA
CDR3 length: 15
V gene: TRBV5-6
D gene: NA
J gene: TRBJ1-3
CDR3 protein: CAAQRGRGSGNTIYF
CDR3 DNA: TGTGCCGCCCAGCGGGGGAGAGGCTCTGGAAACACCATATATTTT

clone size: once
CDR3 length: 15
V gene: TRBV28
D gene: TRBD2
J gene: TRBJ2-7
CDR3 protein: CASSRPSGRLIEQYF
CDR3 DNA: TGTGCCAGCAGTCGTCCAAGCGGGAGACTGATCGAGCAGTACTTC

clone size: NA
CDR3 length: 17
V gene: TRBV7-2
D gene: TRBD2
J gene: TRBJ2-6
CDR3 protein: CASSAGLAGGGANVLTF
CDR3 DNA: TGTGCCAGCAGCGCGGGACTAGCGGGAGGAGGGGCCAACGTCCTGACTTTC

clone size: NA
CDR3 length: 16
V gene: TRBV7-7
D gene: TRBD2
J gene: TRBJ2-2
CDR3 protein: CASSLASGANTGELFF
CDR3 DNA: TGTGCTAGCAGCTTAGCTAGCGGGGCGAACACCGGGGAGCTGTTTTTT

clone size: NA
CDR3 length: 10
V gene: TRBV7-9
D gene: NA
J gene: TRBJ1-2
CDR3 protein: CASSQYGYTF
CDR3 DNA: TGTGCCAGCAGCCAGTATGGCTACACCTTC

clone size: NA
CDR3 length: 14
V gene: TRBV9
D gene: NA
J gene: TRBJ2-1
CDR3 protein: CASGPRRLYNEQFF
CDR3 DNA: TGTGCCAGCGGCCCCCGGAGACTCTACAATGAGCAGTTCTTC

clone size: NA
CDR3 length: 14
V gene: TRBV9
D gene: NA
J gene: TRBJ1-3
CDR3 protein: CASSLHISGNTIYF
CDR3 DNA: TGTGCCAGCAGCCTTCACATCTCTGGAAACACCATATATTTT

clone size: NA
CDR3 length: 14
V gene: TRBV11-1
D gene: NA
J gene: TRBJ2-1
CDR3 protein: CASSSRGIDNEQFF
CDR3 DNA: TGTGCCAGCAGCTCAAGGGGGATCGACAATGAGCAGTTCTTC

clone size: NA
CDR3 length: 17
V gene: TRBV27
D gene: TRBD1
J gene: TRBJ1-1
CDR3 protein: CASSRDGRGLGWAEAFF
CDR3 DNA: TGTGCCAGCAGCAGAGACGGCAGGGGGCTTGGGTGGGCTGAAGCTTTCTTT

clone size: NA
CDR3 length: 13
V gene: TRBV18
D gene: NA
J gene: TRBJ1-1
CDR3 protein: CASTGLMNTEAFF
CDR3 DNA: TGTGCCAGCACAGGGCTTATGAACACTGAAGCTTTCTTT

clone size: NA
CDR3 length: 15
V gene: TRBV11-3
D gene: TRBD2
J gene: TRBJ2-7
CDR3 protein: CASSLGLGGPREQYF
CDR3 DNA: TGTGCCAGCAGCTTAGGTCTGGGAGGGCCCCGCGAGCAGTACTTC

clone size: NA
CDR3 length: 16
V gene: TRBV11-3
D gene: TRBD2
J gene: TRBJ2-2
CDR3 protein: CASSPRTSGNTGELFF
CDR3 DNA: TGTGCCAGCAGCCCTCGGACTAGCGGTAACACCGGGGAGCTGTTTTTT

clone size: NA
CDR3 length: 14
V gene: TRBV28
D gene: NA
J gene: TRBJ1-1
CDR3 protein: CASSFGAMNTEAFF
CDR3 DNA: TGTGCCAGCAGTTTTGGGGCTATGAACACTGAAGCTTTCTTT

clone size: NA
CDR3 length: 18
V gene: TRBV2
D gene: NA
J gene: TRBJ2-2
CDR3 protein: CASSRRGSEGLVTGELFF
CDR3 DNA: TGTGCCAGCAGCCGTCGCGGCAGCGAGGGATTGGTCACCGGGGAGCTGTTTTTT

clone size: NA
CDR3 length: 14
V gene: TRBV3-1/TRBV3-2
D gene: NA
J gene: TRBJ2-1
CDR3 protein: CASSRRTSHNEQFF
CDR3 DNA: TGTGCCAGCAGCCGTAGAACTAGCCACAATGAGCAGTTCTTC

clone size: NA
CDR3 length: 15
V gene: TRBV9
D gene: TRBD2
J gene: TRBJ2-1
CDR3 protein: CASSLSGTSYNEQFF
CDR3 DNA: TGTGCCAGCAGTCTTAGCGGGACATCCTACAATGAGCAGTTCTTC

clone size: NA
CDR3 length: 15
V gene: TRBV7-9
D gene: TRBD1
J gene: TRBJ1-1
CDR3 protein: CASSRDRGRNTEAFF
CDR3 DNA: TGTGCCAGCAGCCGGGACAGGGGACGAAACACTGAAGCTTTCTTT

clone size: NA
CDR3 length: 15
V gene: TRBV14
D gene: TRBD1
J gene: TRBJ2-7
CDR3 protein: CASSRQTGTNYEQYF
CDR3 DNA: TGTGCCAGCAGCCGACAGACAGGGACGAACTACGAGCAGTACTTC

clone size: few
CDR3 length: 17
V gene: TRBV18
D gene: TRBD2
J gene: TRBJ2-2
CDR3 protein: CASSPPGGSGGTGELFF
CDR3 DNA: TGTGCCAGCTCACCACCTGGCGGGAGCGGAGGCACCGGGGAGCTGTTTTTT

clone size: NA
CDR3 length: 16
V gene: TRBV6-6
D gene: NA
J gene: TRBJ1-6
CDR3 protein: CASSYGQPVYNSPLHF
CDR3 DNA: TGTGCCAGCAGTTACGGGCAGCCGGTCTATAATTCACCCCTCCACTTT

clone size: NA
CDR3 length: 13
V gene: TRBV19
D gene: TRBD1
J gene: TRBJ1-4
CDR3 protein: CASSGQGYEKLFF
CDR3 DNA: TGTGCCAGTAGTGGACAGGGTTACGAAAAACTGTTTTTT

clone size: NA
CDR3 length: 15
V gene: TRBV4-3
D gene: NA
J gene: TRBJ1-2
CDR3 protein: CASSQVKGGDGGYTF
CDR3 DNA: TGCGCCAGCAGCCAAGTGAAGGGGGGGGACGGTGGCTACACCTTC

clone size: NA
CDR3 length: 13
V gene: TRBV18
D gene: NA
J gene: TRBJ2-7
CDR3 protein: CASSPVGGGEQYF
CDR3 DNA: TGTGCCAGCTCACCTGTAGGGGGGGGCGAGCAGTACTTC

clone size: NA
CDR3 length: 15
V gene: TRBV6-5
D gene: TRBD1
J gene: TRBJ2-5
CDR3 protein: CASTGWTGEGETQYF
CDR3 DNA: TGTGCCAGCACCGGATGGACAGGGGAGGGAGAGACCCAGTACTTC

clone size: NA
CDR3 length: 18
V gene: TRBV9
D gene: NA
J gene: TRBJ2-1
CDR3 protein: CASSVAVSGLSSYNEQFF
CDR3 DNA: TGTGCCAGCAGCGTAGCAGTAAGCGGGTTAAGCTCCTACAATGAGCAGTTCTTC

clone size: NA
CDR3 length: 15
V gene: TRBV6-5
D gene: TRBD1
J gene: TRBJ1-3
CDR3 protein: CASRQYRGTGNTIYF
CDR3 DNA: TGTGCCAGCAGGCAGTACAGGGGGACTGGAAACACCATATATTTT

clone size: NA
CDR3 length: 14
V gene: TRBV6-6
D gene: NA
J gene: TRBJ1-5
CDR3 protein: CASSGGRGNQPQHF
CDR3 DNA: TGTGCCAGCAGCGGAGGAAGAGGCAATCAGCCCCAGCATTTT